A selection of T cell receptor beta chains follows, all from one sample in a study of cytomegalovirus exposure and HLA in healthy donors. Some clones are missing from TCRdb's copy, which holds only in-frame ones; the method was immunoSEQ multiplex PCR. The sample has 75,000 to 100,000 clones; approximately 79% are singletons. The sample taken for sequencing was PBMCs. These receptors all come from a male donor in good health and CMV-seronegative. Each CDR3 is given with its conserved first and last residue. The order of the fields is CDR3 length, clone size, J gene, D gene, V gene, CDR3 protein, CDR3 DNA. The D gene is left open where the match is weak. Expanded clones get a size class; other rows say once, few or many, or leave the size out.

15	NA	TRBJ2-7	NA	TRBV10-3	CAIRDTKEITYEQYF	TGTGCCATCAGAGACACAAAAGAAATCACCTACGAGCAGTACTTC
14	NA	TRBJ2-2	NA	TRBV6-5	CASSGLWNTGELFF	TGTGCCAGTTCGGGACTGTGGAACACCGGGGAGCTGTTTTTT
12	NA	TRBJ1-2	NA	TRBV4-3	CASSQGDWGYTF	TGCGCCAGCAGCCAAGGGGACTGGGGCTACACCTTC
16	once	TRBJ1-2	TRBD1	TRBV11-2	CASSLDPGTGGVGYTF	TGTGCCAGCAGCTTAGATCCCGGGACAGGGGGCGTCGGCTACACCTTC
16	NA	TRBJ2-3	NA	TRBV5-1	CASSLARPRGTDTQYF	TGCGCCAGCAGCTTGGCAAGGCCGCGGGGCACAGATACGCAGTATTTT
17	once	TRBJ2-7	TRBD1	TRBV5-6	CASSWGGGTGGSYEQYF	TGTGCCAGCAGCTGGGGGGGTGGGACAGGGGGCTCCTACGAGCAGTACTTC
15	few	TRBJ2-5	TRBD2	TRBV5-1	CASSLLLAGQETQYF	TGCGCCAGCAGCTTGTTACTAGCGGGACAAGAGACCCAGTACTTC
17	NA	TRBJ2-1	TRBD1	TRBV5-1	CASSPGTGGDLRGEQFF	TGCGCCAGCAGCCCCGGGACAGGGGGCGACTTGCGGGGTGAGCAGTTCTTC
15	NA	TRBJ2-7	TRBD2	TRBV9	CASSMGTSGPYEQYF	TGTGCCAGCAGCATGGGGACTAGCGGCCCCTACGAGCAGTACTTC
14	few	TRBJ1-4	TRBD1	TRBV6-1	CASSPGQGNEKLFF	TGTGCCAGCAGCCCGGGACAGGGGAATGAAAAACTGTTTTTT
15	NA	TRBJ1-5	TRBD1	TRBV19	CASNWDRATSQPQHF	TGTGCCAGTAACTGGGACAGGGCGACATCTCAGCCCCAGCATTTT
15	NA	TRBJ2-7	TRBD2	TRBV29-1	CSVEDLFAGGSEQYF	TGCAGCGTTGAAGATCTTTTTGCGGGAGGTTCCGAGCAGTACTTC
17	NA	TRBJ2-5	TRBD1	TRBV28	CASSLPPQGVNQETQYF	TGTGCCAGCAGTTTGCCCCCACAGGGGGTCAACCAAGAGACCCAGTACTTC
13	NA	TRBJ2-7	TRBD1	TRBV6-1	CASRHSGGDEQYF	TGTGCCAGCAGACACTCAGGGGGCGACGAGCAGTACTTC
13	NA	TRBJ1-1	TRBD1	TRBV29-1	CSGGTGSGTEAFF	TGCAGCGGGGGGACAGGGTCTGGCACTGAAGCTTTCTTT
16	NA	TRBJ1-5	NA	TRBV6-1	CASSEAVVYSNQPQHF	TGTGCCAGCAGTGAAGCGGTAGTCTATAGCAATCAGCCCCAGCATTTT
14	NA	TRBJ2-1	NA	TRBV7-9	CASSLVQQYNEQFF	TGTGCCAGCAGCTTAGTACAGCAATACAATGAGCAGTTCTTC
12	NA	TRBJ1-2	TRBD1	TRBV28	CASSRGQGGYTF	TGTGCCAGCAGTCGCGGACAGGGTGGCTACACCTTC
14	once	TRBJ1-1	TRBD1	TRBV9	CASSVQGESAEAFF	TGTGCCAGCAGCGTACAGGGGGAGAGCGCTGAAGCTTTCTTT
14	NA	TRBJ2-5	TRBD2	TRBV29-1	CSVILSGAQETQYF	TGCAGCGTGATTTTAAGCGGGGCCCAAGAGACCCAGTACTTC
13	NA	TRBJ2-7	TRBD2	TRBV29-1	CSVEGGSNNEQYF	TGCAGCGTTGAAGGCGGGAGTAACAACGAGCAGTACTTC
15	NA	TRBJ1-1	NA	TRBV5-6	CASTLIRLFNTEAFF	TGTGCCAGCACCCTTATTAGACTGTTCAACACTGAAGCTTTCTTT
13	NA	TRBJ2-3	TRBD2	TRBV28	CASTPGGGDTQYF	TGTGCCAGCACCCCGGGGGGGGGAGATACGCAGTATTTT
14	NA	TRBJ2-7	TRBD1	TRBV15	CATSGDRGTYEQYF	TGTGCCACCAGCGGGGACAGGGGTACCTACGAGCAGTACTTC
17	NA	TRBJ2-7	NA	TRBV15	CATSRGPGTSTGREQYF	TGTGCCACCAGCAGAGGGCCGGGAACTAGCACGGGGCGCGAGCAGTACTTC
12	NA	TRBJ1-5	NA	TRBV19	CASSIRGQPQHF	TGTGCCAGTAGTATTCGAGGTCAGCCCCAGCATTTT
22	NA	TRBJ2-3	TRBD2	TRBV5-1	CASSFKGGTSGRPFGSTDTQYF	TGCGCCAGCAGCTTCAAGGGCGGAACTAGCGGGAGGCCCTTCGGGAGCACAGATACGCAGTATTTT
16	NA	TRBJ2-6	NA	TRBV5-8	CASSYTTGSGANVLTF	TGTGCCAGCAGCTATACCACAGGATCTGGGGCCAACGTCCTGACTTTC
14	NA	TRBJ1-5	NA	TRBV23-1	CASSKQGFNQPQHF	TGCGCCAGCAGCAAACAGGGTTTCAATCAGCCCCAGCATTTT
15	NA	TRBJ1-5	NA	TRBV5-1	CASSLGGIENQPQHF	TGCGCCAGCAGCTTGGGAGGGATTGAAAATCAGCCCCAGCATTTT
17	once	TRBJ1-1	TRBD1	TRBV19	CASSSRGQVRVNTEAFF	TGTGCCAGTAGTTCGAGGGGGCAAGTACGGGTGAACACTGAAGCTTTCTTT
19	NA	TRBJ1-3	NA	TRBV9	CASSVVDAIGGGSGNTIYF	TGTGCCAGCAGCGTAGTGGACGCGATTGGGGGAGGCTCTGGAAACACCATATATTTT
14	few	TRBJ2-7	NA	TRBV28	CASSSPRTVYEQYF	TGTGCCAGCAGTTCCCCAAGGACTGTCTACGAGCAGTACTTC
13	NA	TRBJ1-2	NA	TRBV7-9	CASSAGTFYGYTF	TGTGCCAGCAGCGCTGGGACATTCTATGGCTACACCTTC
15	NA	TRBJ1-4	NA	TRBV5-8	CASSLGGQGLGKLFF	TGTGCCAGCAGCTTGGGGGGCCAGGGTCTAGGAAAACTGTTTTTT
15	NA	TRBJ2-2	NA	TRBV6-5	CASTWDNPRTGELFF	TGTGCCAGCACCTGGGACAATCCGAGGACCGGGGAGCTGTTTTTT
14	NA	TRBJ2-7	NA	TRBV27	CASSRTPIAYEQYF	TGTGCCAGCAGCCGAACCCCCATAGCCTACGAGCAGTACTTC
16	NA	TRBJ2-7	NA	TRBV5-4	CASSRKSAISSYEQYF	TGTGCCAGCAGCCGAAAGTCCGCGATAAGCTCCTACGAGCAGTACTTC
14	NA	TRBJ2-7	TRBD2	TRBV6-5	CASRLRRENYEQYF	TGTGCCAGCAGGCTCCGGCGGGAGAACTACGAGCAGTACTTC
14	once	TRBJ1-1	TRBD1	TRBV19	CASSINRGQTEAFF	TGTGCCAGTAGTATAAACAGGGGGCAAACTGAAGCTTTCTTT
15	NA	TRBJ1-2	TRBD1	TRBV18	CASSPGTGVTYGYTF	TGTGCCAGCTCACCAGGGACAGGGGTTACCTATGGCTACACCTTC